This T cell receptor (beta chain) stems from a study of blood T cell repertoires in COVID-19. Original data processing: Amplified reference gene primers provided the basis for estimating nucleated cell counts. Method: immunoSEQ multiplex PCR; TCRdb's copy keeps in-frame clones and lacks some. The V and J calls and clone size come from that table; D and trimming were worked out from the DNA. This table holds roughly 350,000 clones, 85% found once. The V and J ends lost 6 bases and 7 bases, in that order; junction bases with no gene match: 24. CDR1 is SEHNR, CDR2 FQNEAQ, per germline (reference sequence). The CDR3 length is 19 residues.

This receptor was identified in a woman aged 18-29 years with acute or convalescent COVID-19. Specimen: peripheral blood. The chain joins TRBV7-9 to TRBJ2-5, with 9 bases matching TRBD2. CDR3 region: CASSLKGPSGGGAVGTQYF. The CDR3 DNA sequence: TGTGCCAGCAGTTTAAAAGGCCCATCCGGCGGGGGGGCCGTCGGGACCCAGTACTTC.